The clone carrying this T cell receptor beta chain appeared a few times. Its specificity is not known. This record belongs to a study of cytomegalovirus exposure and HLA in healthy donors. General study results and limits: TCR beta chains associated with HLA were, in a later analysis, more clonally expanded than equally common others. Previous analysis showed most TCR beta V segments were productive about 90% or about 30% of the time.

Amplification used 60 Vbeta primers and 13 Jbeta primers. Libraries were prepared by immunoSEQ multiplex PCR; TCRdb keeps only in-frame clonotypes and omits some of them. The table has under 70,000 clones, 70% to 75% seen once. Trimming took 2 bases from V and 18 from J, leaving 23 bases between them. The length of the CDR3 is 15 residues. Germline CDR1 and CDR2: SGHTA and FQGNSA. Sequenced material: PBMCs. This rearrangement joins TRBV7-2 to TRBJ1-6; perhaps TRBD1 as D (5 bases). This clonotype originated in a man between 40 and 49 years old in good health and CMV-seropositive. The CDR3 bases are TGTGCCAGCAGCTTAAGCGGGGCGGGGAGGGACCAACACCACTTT. Its translation is CASSLSGAGRDQHHF.